The T cell receptor beta chain under discussion was sequenced for a study of shared clonotypes between healthy human individuals (dated by TCRdb to the early 2020s). Regarding the research as a whole: Two women and a few men aged 18 to 49 years were included in the cohort. Different laboratories and diverse techniques were used to prepare libraries and sequence TCR repertoires, to increase sequencing depth and limit assay-specific biases. To estimate repertoire size and how much clonotypes are shared between individuals, the study performed deep sequencing of blood TCR repertoires from 4 to 6 healthy adults. Between about 0.8 and 8.9 billion PBMCs per donor were obtained by leukapheresis. Results and caveats for the whole study, not just this receptor: Based on pairwise subsampling, the degree of clonotype sharing among donors was expected to be affected by sequencing depth. Sampling was limited to blood, and TCR repertoires in tissue likely differ from TCR repertoires in blood. Because the study included a small number of donors, the genetic and exposure-history diversity represented was limited.

As concerns this clone: What antigen it recognizes has not been identified. No per-base quality is available; no much larger clone lies one base away.

Using the deep immunoSEQ assay, multiplex PCR amplified TCR CDR3 regions from genomic DNA. For each cell subset, the extracted genomic DNA was distributed evenly across all wells of several immunoSEQ 96-well plates, and each plate served as one replicate. For unsorted PBMC, each replicate PCR was loaded with roughly 0.3 ug genomic DNA, equivalent to roughly 31,000 T cell genomes. Genomic DNA from unsorted PBMC was sequenced over ten immunoSEQ deep assay plates. Purified libraries were measured with a Qubit 3.0 fluorometer, size-checked on a Bioanalyzer 2100, and measured again with the KAPA Library Quantification kit. Each immunoSEQ 96-well plate was sequenced on its own single-read 150-cycle Illumina NextSeq 550 flow cell. The paper's data handling went like this. Because the immunoSEQ output included only junctional sequences and no quality scores, the filtering could not be the same as the filtering used for full-length reads. To assign V/J genes and CDR3, sequences were annotated using PyIR, a Python wrapper for IgBLAST v1.9, with IMGT germline references. Reads with weak V/J assignments (E-value above 1e-6), missing CDR3, stop codons, out-of-frame junctions, or ambiguous translated residues were removed. V3J clonotypes were defined as sequences sharing an identical inferred V gene, J gene, and CDR3 amino acid sequence. Percentage overlap between repertoires was computed as shared unique clonotypes divided by the size of the smaller repertoire. Repertoire richness was assessed with RTK rarefaction, the Chao1 estimator, and Recon v2.1 estimates of unobserved clonotypes. The table was pulled from immuneACCESS by TCRdb, which kept in-frame rearrangements only. Such tables lose some clones; where checked, under half of the loss comes from unresolved V genes, and the rest has no known cause. V, J and clone size were drawn from that table, and D and trimming were deduced from the DNA. Recorded for this sample are more than 400,000 clones; 81% of them occurred a single time. About 13% of the sample goes to the ten largest clones.

The junction shows trimming of 6 bases on V and 4 bases on J, and the gene matches do not reach 5 bases of it. The CDR3 goes from the cysteine to the phenylalanine over 14 residues. The only DNA kept is the CDR3, 42 bases in frame from the first base. Via the germline V gene (reference sequence), CDR1 is WNHNN and CDR2 SYGVQD. The donors were healthy, HIV-negative adults with no recently reported acute infections or vaccinations. Every donor was a Caucasian adult residing in Nashville, Tennessee, USA. For unsorted samples, some 90 million PBMCs were counted and genomic DNA was extracted with the QIAamp DNA Blood Mini kit. Blood was obtained by leukapheresis, after which PBMCs were separated by Ficoll-Histopaque density gradient centrifugation and cryopreserved in liquid nitrogen vapor phase.

The V and J segments used are TRBV10-1 and TRBJ2-7, with 11 bases aligning to TRBD2. This sequence originates from a woman in her 40s in good health. Some clones in this sample may be carry-over from other donors' samples. Material: PBMCs. The encoded CDR3 is CASSSGTSGYEQYF. The DNA reads as follows: TGCGCCAGCAGCTCCGGGACTAGCGGTTACGAGCAGTACTTC.